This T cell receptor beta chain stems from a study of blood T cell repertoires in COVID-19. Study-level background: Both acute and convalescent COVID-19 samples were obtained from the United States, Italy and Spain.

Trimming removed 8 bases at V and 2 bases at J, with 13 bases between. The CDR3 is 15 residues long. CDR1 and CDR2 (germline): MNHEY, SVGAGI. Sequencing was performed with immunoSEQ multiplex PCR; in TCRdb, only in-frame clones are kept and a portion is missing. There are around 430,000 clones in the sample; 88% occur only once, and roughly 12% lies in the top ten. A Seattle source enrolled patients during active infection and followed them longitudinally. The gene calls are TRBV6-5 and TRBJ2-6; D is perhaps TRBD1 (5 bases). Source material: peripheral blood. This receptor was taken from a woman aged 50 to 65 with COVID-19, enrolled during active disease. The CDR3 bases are TGTGCCAGCTGGGGCAGGGTAACTGGGGCCAACGTCCTGACTTTC. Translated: CASWGRVTGANVLTF.